These T cell receptor beta chains were read from a single sample in a study of shared clonotypes between healthy human individuals. Sequencing used immunoSEQ multiplex PCR; TCRdb keeps in-frame clones, though not all of them. The sample lists around 2,100,000 clones; about 95% were seen once. Sequenced sample: naive CD8+ T cells sorted from blood. These receptors originate from a man younger than 35 in good health. Each CDR3 is given with its conserved first and last residue. D genes are given only for firm matches. Size is stated for part of the rows, as once, few or many counts, or as a class when the clone is expanded.

j_call | d_call | v_call | clone_size | cdr3_aa | cdr3_nt
TRBJ2-7 | NA | TRBV4-1 | NA | CASSQDDAGTYEQYF | TGCGCCAGCAGCCAAGATGATGCAGGGACCTACGAGCAGTACTTC
TRBJ2-1 | TRBD2 | TRBV14 | once | CASSERGGPYNEQFF | TGTGCCAGCAGCGAACGCGGGGGACCCTACAATGAGCAGTTCTTC
TRBJ1-4 | TRBD1 | TRBV7-9 | NA | CASWGQRDEKLFF | TGTGCCAGCTGGGGACAGAGGGATGAAAAACTGTTTTTT
TRBJ1-4 | NA | TRBV4-1 | NA | CASSQVADGEKLFF | TGCGCCAGCAGCCAAGTGGCCGATGGGGAAAAACTGTTTTTT
TRBJ2-7 | TRBD1 | TRBV10-2 | NA | CASSDRTGPALYEQYF | TGCGCCAGCAGTGATAGGACAGGTCCGGCCCTCTACGAGCAGTACTTC
TRBJ2-2 | NA | TRBV28 | once | CASSFSPPGELFF | TGTGCCAGCAGTTTCTCCCCCCCCGGGGAGCTGTTTTTT
TRBJ2-1 | NA | TRBV11-2 | NA | CASSLGTLAEQFF | TGTGCCAGCAGCTTAGGAACCTTGGCGGAGCAGTTCTTC
TRBJ1-5 | NA | TRBV7-6 | NA | CASSLAGSNQPQHF | TGTGCCAGCAGCTTAGCTGGGAGCAATCAGCCCCAGCATTTT
TRBJ1-2 | NA | TRBV7-9 | NA | CASSFLGGYGYTF | TGTGCCAGCAGCTTTTTAGGTGGTTATGGCTACACCTTC
TRBJ1-6 | NA | TRBV13 | NA | CASSLTQGVNSPLHF | TGTGCCAGCAGCTTAACCCAGGGTGTCAACTCACCCCTCCACTTT
TRBJ1-1 | NA | TRBV7-3 | NA | CASSLGGRRTEAFF | TGTGCCAGCAGCTTAGGGGGGCGCAGAACTGAAGCTTTCTTT
TRBJ2-7 | NA | TRBV4-1 | NA | CASSQRDTTYEQYF | TGCGCCAGCAGCCAACGAGACACGACCTACGAGCAGTACTTC
TRBJ1-2 | NA | TRBV7-9 | NA | CASSPSSGQSNYGYTF | TGTGCCAGCAGCCCGAGTTCGGGCCAGTCTAACTATGGCTACACCTTC
TRBJ2-1 | NA | TRBV29-1 | NA | CSAHDYNEQFF | TGCAGCGCTCATGACTACAATGAGCAGTTCTTC
TRBJ2-5 | NA | TRBV11-2 | NA | CASSTEGDRGGQETQYF | TGTGCCAGCAGCACAGAGGGCGATCGCGGCGGCCAAGAGACCCAGTACTTC
TRBJ2-7 | NA | TRBV7-9 | once | CASSPPDRDEQYF | TGTGCCAGCAGCCCCCCGGACCGGGACGAGCAGTACTTC
TRBJ2-5 | NA | TRBV19 | NA | CASMDRGQETQYF | TGTGCCAGTATGGACCGTGGCCAAGAGACCCAGTACTTC
TRBJ2-7 | TRBD2 | TRBV7-2 | NA | CASSLTSGMAYEQYF | TGTGCCAGCAGCTTAACTAGCGGGATGGCCTACGAGCAGTACTTC
TRBJ2-5 | NA | TRBV7-8 | once | CASSSYQETQYF | TGTGCCAGCAGCTCGTACCAAGAGACCCAGTACTTC
TRBJ2-7 | NA | TRBV4-3 | NA | CASSQDLANIYEQYF | TGCGCCAGCAGCCAAGATTTAGCGAACATCTACGAGCAGTACTTC
TRBJ2-1 | NA | TRBV5-6 | NA | CASSEGSRNEQFF | TGTGCCAGCAGCGAGGGGTCGAGGAATGAGCAGTTCTTC
TRBJ2-7 | NA | TRBV7-7 | NA | CASSLLRETGYEQYF | TGTGCTAGCAGCTTACTCCGGGAGACTGGCTACGAGCAGTACTTC
TRBJ1-5 | TRBD1 | TRBV4-1 | NA | CASSQRTGGAQPQHF | TGCGCCAGCAGCCAAAGGACAGGGGGGGCTCAGCCCCAGCATTTT
TRBJ2-7 | TRBD1 | TRBV13 | NA | CASSYGTGRLSYEQYF | TGTGCCAGCAGCTACGGGACAGGGCGACTCTCCTACGAGCAGTACTTC
TRBJ2-1 | TRBD2 | TRBV7-9 | NA | CASSLAIAGDDEQFF | TGTGCCAGCAGCTTAGCGATAGCGGGAGATGATGAGCAGTTCTTC
TRBJ2-7 | NA | TRBV11-2 | NA | CASSLDQALWEQYF | TGTGCCAGCAGCTTAGATCAAGCCCTCTGGGAGCAGTACTTC
TRBJ2-7 | TRBD2 | TRBV6-1 | NA | CASSELAGTYEQYF | TGTGCCAGCAGTGAGCTAGCGGGAACCTACGAGCAGTACTTC
TRBJ1-2 | NA | TRBV6-9 | NA | CASSYAVTGANYGYTF | TGTGCCAGCAGTTATGCGGTTACAGGCGCTAACTATGGCTACACCTTC
TRBJ1-5 | NA | TRBV30 | NA | CAWSVDVDQPQHF | TGTGCCTGGAGTGTCGACGTAGATCAGCCCCAGCATTTT